This TCR beta chain was recovered during a study of T cells in Graves' hyperthyroidism and ophthalmopathy. Study results and caveats: Also found in blood were most expanded thyroid clonotypes above 0.001. It was a median around seven months before onset that the model predicted ophthalmopathy.

From RNA transcripts, TCR beta CDR3 regions were amplified. The HTBI primer set served for first-round RT-PCR of the TCR CDR3. One entry per CDR3 protein results from TCRdb running MiXCR on the multiplex PCR reads. The table has around 600,000 distinct CDR3 sequences, 14% seen once. Many counts were recorded for this clonotype. The antigen remains undetermined. Disease lasting under 3 months, a NOSPECS grade of at least 4, and a Clinical Activity Score of at least 3 were features of the ophthalmopathy patients. CDR3 size: 13 residues. The V gene end was trimmed by 8 bases and the J gene end by 7 bases; junction bases not matched to a gene: 7. Germline V gene data show CDR1 as MDHEN and CDR2 as SYDVKM.

The chain joins TRBV28 to TRBJ1-4, with 7 bases fitting TRBD1. Sequenced sample: blood. This sequence was found in a woman aged 45-60 years with Graves' ophthalmopathy. The CDR3 loop is CASGQEDPEKLFF. The CDR3, as DNA: TGTGCCAGCGGACAGGAAGATCCTGAAAAACTGTTTTTT.